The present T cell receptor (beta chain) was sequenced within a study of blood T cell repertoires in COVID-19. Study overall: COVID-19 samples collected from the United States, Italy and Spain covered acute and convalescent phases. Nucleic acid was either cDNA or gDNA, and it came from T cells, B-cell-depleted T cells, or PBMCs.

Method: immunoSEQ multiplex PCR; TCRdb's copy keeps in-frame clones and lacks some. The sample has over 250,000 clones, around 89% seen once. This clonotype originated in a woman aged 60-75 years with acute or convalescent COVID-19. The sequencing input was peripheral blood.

The CDR3: CASSLTGEEVNTIYF. CDR3 sequence (DNA): TGTGCCAGCAGCTTGACAGGGGAGGAGGTGAACACCATATATTTT. The J gene is TRBJ1-3, the V gene TRBV7-9; 8 bases align to TRBD1. V was clipped by 3 bases and J by 7 bases; unmatched bases: 8. From germline, CDR1 is SEHNR and CDR2 FQNEAQ (reference sequence). The CDR3 extends over 15 amino acids.